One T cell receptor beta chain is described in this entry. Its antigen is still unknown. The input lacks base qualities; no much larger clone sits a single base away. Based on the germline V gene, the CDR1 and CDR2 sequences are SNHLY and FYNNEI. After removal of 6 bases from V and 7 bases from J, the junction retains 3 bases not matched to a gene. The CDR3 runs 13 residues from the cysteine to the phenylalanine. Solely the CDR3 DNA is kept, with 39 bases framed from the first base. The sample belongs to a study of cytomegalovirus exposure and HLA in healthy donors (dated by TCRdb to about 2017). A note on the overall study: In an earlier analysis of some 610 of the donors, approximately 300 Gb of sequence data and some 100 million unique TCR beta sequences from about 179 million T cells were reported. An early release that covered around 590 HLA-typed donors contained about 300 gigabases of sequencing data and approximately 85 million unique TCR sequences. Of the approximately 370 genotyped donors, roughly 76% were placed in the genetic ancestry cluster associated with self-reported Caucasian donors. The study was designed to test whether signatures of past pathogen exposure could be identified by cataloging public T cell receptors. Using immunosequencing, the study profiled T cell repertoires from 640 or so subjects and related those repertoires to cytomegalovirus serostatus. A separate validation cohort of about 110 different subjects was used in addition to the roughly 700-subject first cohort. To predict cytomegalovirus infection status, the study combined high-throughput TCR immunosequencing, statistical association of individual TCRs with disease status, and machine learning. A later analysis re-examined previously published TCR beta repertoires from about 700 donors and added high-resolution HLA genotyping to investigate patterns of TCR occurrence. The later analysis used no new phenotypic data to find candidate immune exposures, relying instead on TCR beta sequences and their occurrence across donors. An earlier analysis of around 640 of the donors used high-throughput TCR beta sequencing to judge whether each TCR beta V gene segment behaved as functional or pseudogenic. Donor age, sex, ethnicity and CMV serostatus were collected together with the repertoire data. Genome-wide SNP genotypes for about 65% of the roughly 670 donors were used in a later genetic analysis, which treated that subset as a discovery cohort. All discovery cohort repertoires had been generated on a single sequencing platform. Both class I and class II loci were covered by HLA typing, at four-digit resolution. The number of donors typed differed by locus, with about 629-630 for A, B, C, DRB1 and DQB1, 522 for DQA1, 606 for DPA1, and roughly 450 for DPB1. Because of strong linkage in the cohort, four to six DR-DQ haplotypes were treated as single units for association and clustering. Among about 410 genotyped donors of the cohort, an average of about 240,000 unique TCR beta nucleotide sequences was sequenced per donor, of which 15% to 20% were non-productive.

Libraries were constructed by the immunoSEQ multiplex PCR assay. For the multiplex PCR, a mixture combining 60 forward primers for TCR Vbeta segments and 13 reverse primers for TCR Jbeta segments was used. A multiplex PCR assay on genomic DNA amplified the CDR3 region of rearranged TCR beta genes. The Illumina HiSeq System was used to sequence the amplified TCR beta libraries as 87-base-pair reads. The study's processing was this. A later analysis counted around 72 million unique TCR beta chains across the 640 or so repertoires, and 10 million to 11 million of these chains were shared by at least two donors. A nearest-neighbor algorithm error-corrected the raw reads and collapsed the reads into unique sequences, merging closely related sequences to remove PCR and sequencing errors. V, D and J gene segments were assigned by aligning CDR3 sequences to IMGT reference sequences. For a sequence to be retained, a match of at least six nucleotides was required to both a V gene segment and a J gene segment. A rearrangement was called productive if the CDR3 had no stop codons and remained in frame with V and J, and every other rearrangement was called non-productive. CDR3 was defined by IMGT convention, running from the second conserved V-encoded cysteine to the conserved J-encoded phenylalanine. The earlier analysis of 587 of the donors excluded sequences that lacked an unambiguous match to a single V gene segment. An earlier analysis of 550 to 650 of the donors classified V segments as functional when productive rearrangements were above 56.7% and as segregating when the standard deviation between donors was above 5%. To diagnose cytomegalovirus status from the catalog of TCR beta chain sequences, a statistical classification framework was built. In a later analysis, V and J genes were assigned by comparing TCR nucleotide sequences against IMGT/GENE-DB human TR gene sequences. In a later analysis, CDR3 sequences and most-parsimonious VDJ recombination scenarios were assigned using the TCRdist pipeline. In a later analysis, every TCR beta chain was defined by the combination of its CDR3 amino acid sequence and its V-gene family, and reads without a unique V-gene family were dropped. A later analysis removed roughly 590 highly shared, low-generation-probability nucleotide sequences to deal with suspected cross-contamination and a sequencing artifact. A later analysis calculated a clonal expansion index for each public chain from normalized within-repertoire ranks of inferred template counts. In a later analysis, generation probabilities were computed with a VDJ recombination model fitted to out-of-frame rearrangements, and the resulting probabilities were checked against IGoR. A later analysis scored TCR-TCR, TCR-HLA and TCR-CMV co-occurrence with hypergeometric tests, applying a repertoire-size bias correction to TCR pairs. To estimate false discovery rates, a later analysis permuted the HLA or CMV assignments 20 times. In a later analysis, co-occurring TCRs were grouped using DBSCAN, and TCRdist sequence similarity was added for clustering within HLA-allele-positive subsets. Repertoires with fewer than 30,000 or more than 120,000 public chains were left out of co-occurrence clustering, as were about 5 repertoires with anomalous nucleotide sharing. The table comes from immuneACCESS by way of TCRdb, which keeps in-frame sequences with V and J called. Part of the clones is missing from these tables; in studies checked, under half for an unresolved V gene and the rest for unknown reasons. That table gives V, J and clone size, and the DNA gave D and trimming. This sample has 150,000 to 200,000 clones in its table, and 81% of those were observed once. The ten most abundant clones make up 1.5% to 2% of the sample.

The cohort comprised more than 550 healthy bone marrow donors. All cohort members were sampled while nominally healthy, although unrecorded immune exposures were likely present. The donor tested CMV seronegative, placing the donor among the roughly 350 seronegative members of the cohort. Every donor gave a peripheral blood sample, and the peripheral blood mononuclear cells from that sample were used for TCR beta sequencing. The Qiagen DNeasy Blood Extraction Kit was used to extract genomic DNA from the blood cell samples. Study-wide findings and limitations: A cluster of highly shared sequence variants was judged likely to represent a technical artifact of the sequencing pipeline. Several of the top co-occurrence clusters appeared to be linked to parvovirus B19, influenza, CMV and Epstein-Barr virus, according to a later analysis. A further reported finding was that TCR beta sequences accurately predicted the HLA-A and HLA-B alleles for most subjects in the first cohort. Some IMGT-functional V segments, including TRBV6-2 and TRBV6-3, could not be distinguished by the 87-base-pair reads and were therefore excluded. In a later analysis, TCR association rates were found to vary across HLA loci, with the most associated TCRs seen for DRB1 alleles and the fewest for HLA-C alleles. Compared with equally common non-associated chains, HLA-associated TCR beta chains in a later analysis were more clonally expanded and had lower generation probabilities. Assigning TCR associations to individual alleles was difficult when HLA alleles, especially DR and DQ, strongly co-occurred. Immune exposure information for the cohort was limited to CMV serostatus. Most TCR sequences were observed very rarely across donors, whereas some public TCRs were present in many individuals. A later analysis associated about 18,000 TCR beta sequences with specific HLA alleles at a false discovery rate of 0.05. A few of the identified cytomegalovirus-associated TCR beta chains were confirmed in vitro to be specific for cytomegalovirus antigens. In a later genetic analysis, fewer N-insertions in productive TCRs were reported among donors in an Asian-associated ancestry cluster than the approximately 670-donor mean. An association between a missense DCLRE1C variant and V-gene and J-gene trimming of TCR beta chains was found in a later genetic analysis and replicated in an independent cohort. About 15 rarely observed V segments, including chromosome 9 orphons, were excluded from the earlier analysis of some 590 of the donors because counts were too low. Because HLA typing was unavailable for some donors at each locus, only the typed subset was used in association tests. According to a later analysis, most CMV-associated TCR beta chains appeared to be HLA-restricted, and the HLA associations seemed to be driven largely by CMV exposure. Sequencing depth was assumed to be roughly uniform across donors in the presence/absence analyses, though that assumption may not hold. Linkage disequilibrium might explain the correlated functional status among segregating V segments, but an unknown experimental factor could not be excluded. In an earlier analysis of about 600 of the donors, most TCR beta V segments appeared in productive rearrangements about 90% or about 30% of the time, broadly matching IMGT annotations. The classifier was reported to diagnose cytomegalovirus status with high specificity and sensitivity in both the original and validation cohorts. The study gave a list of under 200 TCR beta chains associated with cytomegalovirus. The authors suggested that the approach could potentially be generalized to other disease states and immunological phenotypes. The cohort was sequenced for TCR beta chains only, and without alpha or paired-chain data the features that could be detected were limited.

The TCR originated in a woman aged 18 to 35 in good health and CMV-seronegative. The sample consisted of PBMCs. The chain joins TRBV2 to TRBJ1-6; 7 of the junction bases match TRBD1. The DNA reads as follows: TGTGCCAGCAGACTGGGACAGAATTCACCCCTCCACTTT. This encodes CASRLGQNSPLHF.